A selection of T cell receptor beta chains follows, all from one sample in a study of sequential checkpoint blockade in melanoma. Profiled with immunoSEQ multiplex PCR; TCRdb holds only in-frame clones, not every one. The sample includes 15,000 to 20,000 clones, about two thirds seen only once; the top ten take about 20%. The sample in question was CD8+ T cells sorted from blood (inferred from file names), obtained from a patient given nivolumab and ipilimumab in sequence. These receptors came from a human donor with melanoma. CDR3s include the opening cysteine and the closing phenylalanine or tryptophan. The order of the fields is J gene, clone size, V gene, D gene, CDR3 DNA, CDR3 protein. The D gene is left open where the match is weak. The listing skips clone size in some rows; elsewhere it reads once, few, many or a size class.

>TRBJ2-5|NA|TRBV2|TRBD1
TGTGCCAGCAGGGTAAAAGCAGGGGGTTGGGAGACCCAGTACTTC
CASRVKAGGWETQYF
>TRBJ1-5|NA|TRBV12-5|TRBD1
TGTGCTAGTGGTTTAGGCCATTATTCGGACAGGCAGAATCAGCCCCAGCATTTT
CASGLGHYSDRQNQPQHF
>TRBJ2-1|NA|TRBV5-1|NA
TGCGCCAGCAGCTTTTCCGGGGATGAGCAGTTCTTC
CASSFSGDEQFF
>TRBJ1-2|few|TRBV5-4|NA
TGTGCCAGCAGCCAAGATAATGGTCCCGGCTATGGCTACACCTTC
CASSQDNGPGYGYTF
>TRBJ1-2|NA|TRBV9|TRBD1
TGTGCCAGCAGCGGACAGGGACAGCTCTATGGCTACACCTTC
CASSGQGQLYGYTF
>TRBJ1-2|NA|TRBV5-5|TRBD1
TGTGCCAGCAGCTTGGGGCTGGGGACAGGGATTGATGGCTACACCTTC
CASSLGLGTGIDGYTF
>TRBJ2-3|NA|TRBV6-6|NA
TGTGCCAGCAGTCGGGGGGATACGCAGTATTTT
CASSRGDTQYF
>TRBJ2-3|few|TRBV6-4|TRBD2
TGTGCCAGCAGTGACTCGCGGGGGGGCACAGATACGCAGTATTTT
CASSDSRGGTDTQYF
>TRBJ2-3|few|TRBV6-6|NA
TGTGCCAGCAGCCCTGTGGGGGCGGCCCCCCGCGATACGCAGTATTTT
CASSPVGAAPRDTQYF
>TRBJ2-1|NA|TRBV6-5|TRBD2
TGTGCCAGCAGTCCAAGGACTAGCGGGCTAAATGAGCAGTTCTTC
CASSPRTSGLNEQFF
>TRBJ1-2|NA|TRBV25-1|NA
TGTGCCAGCAGTGAATACGGACAAAACGGCTACACCTTC
CASSEYGQNGYTF
>TRBJ2-7|few|TRBV2|TRBD1
TGTGCCAGCGACTTGACAGGGTCCTACGAGCAGTACTTC
CASDLTGSYEQYF
>TRBJ2-5|NA|TRBV4-2|NA
TGTGCCAGCAGCCCGCCCGGCCAAGAGACCCAGTACTTC
CASSPPGQETQYF
>TRBJ2-5|NA|TRBV5-1|NA
TGCGCCAGCAGCCCAGATAGAGGAACCGATCAAGAGACCCAGTACTTC
CASSPDRGTDQETQYF
>TRBJ2-3|NA|TRBV28|TRBD2
TGTGCCAGCAGTCCAAGACTAGCTTATACGCAGTATTTT
CASSPRLAYTQYF
>TRBJ1-1|few|TRBV28|TRBD1
TGTGCCAGCAGTCCCCCCGACAGGGAACCTGAAGCTTTCTTT
CASSPPDREPEAFF
>TRBJ2-5|NA|TRBV6-5|TRBD1
TGTGCCAGCAGTTACCGGGGACAGCCTATGGAGACCCAGTACTTC
CASSYRGQPMETQYF
>TRBJ2-5|NA|TRBV18|TRBD1
TGTGCCAGCTCATCGGACAGGGGAGAGACCCAGTACTTC
CASSSDRGETQYF
>TRBJ2-7|NA|TRBV4-3|TRBD1
TGCGCCAGCAGCCAAGACAGGGGGCCTTACGAGCAGTACTTC
CASSQDRGPYEQYF
>TRBJ1-1|NA|TRBV2|NA
TGTGCCACCCCCGGAGGGGAAGGTACTGAAGCTTTCTTT
CATPGGEGTEAFF
>TRBJ2-2|NA|TRBV25-1|TRBD1
TGTGCCAGCAGTGTAATCGGGACAGGGACGAACACCGGGGAGCTGTTTTTT
CASSVIGTGTNTGELFF
>TRBJ2-2|NA|TRBV7-6|NA
TGTGCCAGCAGACTCACAGGGTGGAACACCGGGGAGCTGTTTTTT
CASRLTGWNTGELFF
>TRBJ2-1|NA|TRBV7-2|NA
TGTGCCAGCAGCTTAGTTGGTCCAGATGAGCAGTTCTTC
CASSLVGPDEQFF
>TRBJ2-2|NA|TRBV6-5|NA
TGTGCCAGCAGTCAGGGACAAACGAACACCGGGGAGCTGTTTTTT
CASSQGQTNTGELFF
>TRBJ1-2|NA|TRBV4-3|NA
TGCGCCAGCAGCCAAGAGGAGGGTCAAAGGAACACCTTC
CASSQEEGQRNTF
>TRBJ1-2|NA|TRBV5-1|NA
TGCGCCAGCAGCTTGGACAGGGATTCCTATGGCTACACCTTC
CASSLDRDSYGYTF